These 25 T cell receptor beta chains came from one sample sequenced in a study of blood T cell repertoires in COVID-19. Only in-frame clones appear in the TCRdb table, and some are missing; sequencing was by immunoSEQ multiplex PCR. The sample yields roughly 59,000 clones, 76% seen once. Sequencing used peripheral blood. Receptors originate from a woman in her forties or fifties with active or convalescent COVID-19.

The chain combines TRBV21-1 with TRBJ2-3; no DNA check was done on the table's D call, TRBD1. TRBV21-1 is a listed pseudogene. The CDR3 has 16 residues. The CDR3 reads CASSKVSCRLADTQYF. The DNA for the CDR3 is TGTGCCAGCAGCAAAGTTTCGTGCAGGCTGGCAGATACGCAGTATTTT.

This clone came up a few times. J is TRBJ1-4 and V is TRBV7-2; 10 positions agree with TRBD1. The ends lost 5 bases at V and 7 bases at J; junction bases unmatched: 7. Germline V gene lookup returns CDR1 SGHTA and CDR2 FQGNSA. The CDR3 extends over 15 amino acids. CDR3 coding DNA: TGTGCCAGCAGCCAAGACAGGGGGCGGACTGAAAAACTGTTTTTT. This gives the protein CASSQDRGRTEKLFF. The whole variable domain, filled in from reference TRBV7-2 and TRBJ1-4, reads GAGVSQSPSNKVTEKGKDVELRCDPISGHTALYWYRQSLGQGLEFLIYFQGNSAPDKSGLPSDRFSAERTGGSVSTLTIQRTQQEDSAVYLCASSQDRGRTEKLFFGSGTQLSVL.

This chain uses TRBV3-1 (or the pseudogene TRBV3-2) with TRBJ2-7, with D perhaps matching TRBD2 (6 bases). V dropped 0 bases and J dropped 3 bases, with 9 bases sitting between them. Germline-derived CDR1 and CDR2 are LGHDT and YNNKEL (reference sequence). The CDR3 extends over 14 amino acids. The CDR3 spells CASSQDGDCYEQYF. In DNA, the CDR3 is TGTGCCAGCAGCCAAGATGGGGACTGCTACGAGCAGTACTTC.

The V gene is TRBV14, the J gene TRBJ1-1; the D is unclear. The CDR3 totals 14 residues. V was shortened by 0 bases and J by 1 base, with 6 bases between the two germline ends. Germline V gene sequence: CDR1 SGHDN, CDR2 FVKESK. CDR3 nucleotide sequence: TGTGCCAGCAGCCAAGATCGCAGGAACACTGAAGCTTTCTTT. Its protein product is CASSQDRRNTEAFF. Drawing the rest from reference TRBV14 and TRBJ1-1, the complete variable domain is EAGVTQFPSHSVIEKGQTVTLRCDPISGHDNLYWYRRVMGKEIKFLLHFVKESKQDESGMPNNRFLAERTGGTYSTLKVQPAELEDSGVYFCASSQDRRNTEAFFGQGTRLTVV.

This clone was seen a few times. The chain is built from TRBV27 and TRBJ1-4, with D possibly being TRBD1 (6 bases). Germline-derived CDR1 and CDR2 are MNHEY and SMNVEV (reference sequence). V lost 5 bases and J lost 0, with 10 bases in between. CDR3 length: 15 residues. DNA for the CDR3: TGTGCCAGCAGTCAAAGGACAGCAACTAATGAAAAACTGTTTTTT. Its translation: CASSQRTATNEKLFF.

This clone has only a few counts. This chain joins TRBV19 and TRBJ1-2; 9 positions agree with TRBD1. CDR1 is LNHDA, CDR2 SQIVND, per germline (reference sequence). Trimming at V came to 7 bases and at J to 4 bases, leaving 10 bases not matched to a gene. The CDR3 runs to 15 residues. In DNA form, the CDR3 reads TGTGCCAGTACCCCCCCGGGACAGGGAACCTATGGCTACACCTTC. This codes for CASTPPGQGTYGYTF.

The V gene is TRBV5-6, the J gene TRBJ2-5; 9 bases match TRBD2. Looked up from germline, CDR1 is SGHDT and CDR2 is YYEEEE. This CDR3 has 16 residues. The ends lost 0 bases at V and 4 bases at J; junction bases unmatched: 7. DNA for the CDR3: TGTGCCAGCAGCTTGGTGGGCCGAGCGGGAGGAGAGACCCAGTACTTC. Encoded protein: CASSLVGRAGGETQYF.

The chain links TRBV19 to TRBJ1-1; D is unresolved. The CDR3 extends over 13 amino acids. Germline lookup yields CDR1 LNHDA and CDR2 SQIVND (reference sequence). V lost 2 bases and J lost 1, with 5 bases in between. CDR3 in DNA: TGTGCCAGTAGTATATTTCAGAACACTGAAGCTTTCTTT. This encodes CASSIFQNTEAFF. The full variable domain, in which reference TRBV19 and TRBJ1-1 provide the parts outside the CDR3, is DGGITQSPKYLFRKEGQNVTLSCEQNLNHDAMYWYRQDPGQGLRLIYYSQIVNDFQKGDIAEGYSVSREKKESFPLTVTSAQKNPTAFYLCASSIFQNTEAFFGQGTRLTVV.

The chain carries TRBV6-5 and TRBJ2-7; 10 bases fit TRBD2. Germline CDR1 MNHEY, CDR2 SVGAGI. The CDR3 is 15 amino acids. Trimming at V came to 5 bases and at J to 3 bases, leaving 7 bases not matched to a gene. The chain's CDR3 is CASSPPLAGNYEQYF. CDR3 bases: TGTGCCAGCAGTCCCCCACTAGCGGGGAACTACGAGCAGTACTTC.

This clone came up a few times. The chain has TRBV10-3 and TRBJ1-2; 8 positions match TRBD1. CDR1 and CDR2 from the germline V gene are ENHRY and SYGVKD. This CDR3 spans 13 amino acids. Trimming removed 9 bases from V and 3 bases from J; junction bases left unmatched: 6. The CDR3 spells CAIQDRGDYGYTF. DNA of the CDR3: TGTGCCATACAAGACAGGGGAGACTATGGCTACACCTTC.

The rearrangement links TRBV4-2 to TRBJ2-5; 8 bases map to TRBD2. Trimming at V came to 1 base and at J to 5 bases, leaving 6 bases not matched to a gene. CDR1 LGHNA and CDR2 YNFKEQ come from the germline V gene. The CDR3 sequence is 15 residues long. This CDR3 is CASSQGSGTLETQYF. As DNA, the CDR3 is TGTGCCAGCAGCCAAGGTAGCGGGACCCTGGAGACCCAGTACTTC.

The rearrangement links TRBV3-1 (or the pseudogene TRBV3-2) to TRBJ1-2; tentatively, D is TRBD1 (5 bases). The germline V and J ends were trimmed by 0 bases and 4 bases, with 18 bases remaining between them. The CDR3 loop spans 17 amino acids. Per germline, CDR1 LGHDT and CDR2 YNNKEL (reference sequence). CDR3: CASSQDPLGAASYGYTF. The DNA of the CDR3 is TGTGCCAGCAGCCAAGACCCCCTTGGGGCGGCGAGCTATGGCTACACCTTC.

The chain couples TRBV19 to TRBJ1-5, with a possible D match to TRBD1 (5 bases). CDR1 is LNHDA and CDR2 is SQIVND in the germline V gene (reference sequence). The CDR3 is 17 residues long. Between the trimmed V and J ends, which lost 2 bases and 6 bases, there was a span of 20 bases. CDR3 protein: CASSIFPRQTLGQPQHF. CDR3 DNA sequence: TGTGCCAGTAGTATATTCCCGAGACAGACGCTGGGTCAGCCCCAGCATTTT.

The V and J genes are TRBV2 and TRBJ2-7; 7 bases fit TRBD2. Germline CDR1 and CDR2: SNHLY and FYNNEI. After removal of 0 bases from V and 0 bases from J, the junction contained 2 bases not matched to a gene. CDR3 length: 15 residues. CDR3 in amino acids: CASSEAGRASYEQYF. DNA of the CDR3: TGTGCCAGCAGTGAAGCGGGGAGGGCCTCCTACGAGCAGTACTTC.

This chain connects TRBV3-1 (or the pseudogene TRBV3-2) to TRBJ1-2; tentatively, D is TRBD1 (5 bases). The V and J ends lost 1 base and 8 bases respectively, with 11 bases between them. Per the germline V gene, CDR1 is LGHDT and CDR2 is YNNKEL (reference sequence). This CDR3 contains 13 residues. The CDR3 coding sequence is TGTGCCAGCAGCCAAGCGGGGGGGAGCGGCTACACCTTC. Translation: CASSQAGGSGYTF.

The chain employs TRBV5-5 and TRBJ1-2, with TRBD1 matching 7 bases. Trimming removed 4 bases from V and 0 bases from J; junction bases left unmatched: 9. The CDR3 covers 16 residues. The germline CDR1 and CDR2 sequences are SGHKS and YYEKEE (reference sequence). CDR3 sequence reads: CASSRGTARANYGYTF. DNA for the CDR3: TGTGCCAGCAGCCGCGGGACAGCCCGAGCTAACTATGGCTACACCTTC.

The chain is built from TRBV19 and TRBJ1-2; D is uncertain. V was trimmed by 5 bases and J by 3 bases, leaving 13 bases between them. Germline V gives CDR1 LNHDA, CDR2 SQIVND (reference sequence). CDR3 length: 14 amino acids. The CDR3 loop reads CASSERARDYGYTF. The DNA of the CDR3 is TGTGCCAGTAGTGAGAGGGCCCGGGACTATGGCTACACCTTC.

V is TRBV18 and J is TRBJ1-3; the D gene is possibly TRBD1 (6 bases). This CDR3 spans 14 amino acids. The germline V gene encodes CDR1 KGHSH and CDR2 LQKENI. V lost 3 bases, J lost 2 bases, and 8 bases lay in between. CDR3 nucleotides: TGTGCCAGCTCACCCCAGGGGCCTGGAAACACCATATATTTT. Amino acid sequence: CASSPQGPGNTIYF.

The chain combines TRBV2 with TRBJ2-4, with TRBD2 matching 11 bases. CDR1 is SNHLY and CDR2 is FYNNEI in the germline V gene. The CDR3 runs to 18 residues. V shed 6 bases, J shed 0 bases, and the junction held 10 bases outside the gene matches. The CDR3, as DNA: TGTGCCAGCAGCCCGGAGGGACTAGCGGCACTAGCCAAAAACATTCAGTACTTC. This sequence encodes CASSPEGLAALAKNIQYF.

The gene calls are TRBV7-2 and TRBJ2-4, with TRBD2 identical over 9 bases. The CDR3 contains 15 residues. CDR1 SGHTA and CDR2 FQGNSA come from the germline V gene. The trim removed 7 bases at V and 0 bases at J, leaving 4 bases unmatched. The CDR3 DNA reads as TGTGCCAGCATGCGGGAGGGATTAGCCAAAAACATTCAGTACTTC. Translating gives CASMREGLAKNIQYF.

As concerns this clone: The same CDR3 also results from other DNA sequences found in this sample. V is TRBV18 and J is TRBJ2-7; D might be TRBD1 (6 bases). The germline V gene encodes CDR1 KGHSH and CDR2 LQKENI. CDR3 length: 15 amino acids. V was pared by 2 bases and J by 0 bases, with 11 bases between. The CDR3 DNA sequence: TGTGCCAGCTCACCAGGACAGCCCAGCTCCTACGAGCAGTACTTC. It specifies CASSPGQPSSYEQYF.

The V and J genes are TRBV6-6 and TRBJ1-1, with D uncertain. Trimming removed 0 bases from V and 4 bases from J, with 9 bases in between. The CDR3 totals 14 residues. Germline V lookup: CDR1 MNHNY, CDR2 SVGAGI (reference sequence). The CDR3 bases are TGTGCCAGCAGTTACTCAAGGGAGCCCACTGAAGCTTTCTTT. This encodes CASSYSREPTEAFF.

The chain employs TRBV7-3 and TRBJ1-2, with 8 positions matching TRBD1. Losses at the gene ends were 5 bases for V and 1 base for J; bases not matched to a gene: 3. The CDR3 spans 14 residues. Germline V gene data show CDR1 as SGHTA and CDR2 as FQGTGA. The CDR3 bases are TGTGCCAGCAGCCCGACAGGGGATAACTATGGCTACACCTTC. Encoded protein: CASSPTGDNYGYTF.

This chain uses TRBV3-1 (or the pseudogene TRBV3-2) with TRBJ1-4; D possibly corresponds to TRBD1 (5 bases). From germline, CDR1 is LGHDT and CDR2 YNNKEL (reference sequence). Trimming shortened V by 11 bases and J by 10 bases, and 41 bases separated the two germline ends. This CDR3 contains 20 residues. The CDR3 coding sequence is TGTGCCTTCACGGGCCCCTCGAACGTGGGAGGCCGGGACGGAGGAAGAAAACTGTTTTTT. This translates into CAFTGPSNVGGRDGGRKLFF.

The chain combines TRBV18 with TRBJ2-1, with TRBD2 matching 12 bases. V lost 5 bases, J lost 0 bases, and 5 bases stayed unmatched. This CDR3 has 17 amino acids. CDR1 and CDR2 from the germline V gene are KGHSH and LQKENI. The CDR3 nucleotides read TGTGCCAGCTCAGAGCTAGCGGGAGGGCCCTCCTACAATGAGCAGTTCTTC. As protein: CASSELAGGPSYNEQFF.